What follows are 3 T cell receptor beta chains derived from one specimen sequenced in a study of regulatory T cells in long-lasting Graves disease (dated by TCRdb to about 2021). What the time point label conveys for this sample: persistent/refractory GD, antithyroid drugs over 5 years with positive TRAb. For both TCR sequencing and RNA sequencing, RNA was extracted from PBMCs using TRIzol. Library method: multiplex PCR. The data were produced on an Illumina HiSeq 4000. TCR beta libraries were built with iRepertoire HTBI primers and Arm-PCR amplification of CDR3 regions. TCRdb reprocessing: public reads trimmed at Q25 with fastp, clones called with MiXCR, in-frame beta chains kept. Entries that share a CDR3 protein sequence are merged under the most common genes and DNA. For this sample the table gives around 400,000 distinct CDR3 sequences, of which about a quarter were detected only once. The biggest ten clones account for roughly 28% of the sample.

This specimen was peripheral blood mononuclear cells (PBMCs), taken when the disease was refractory, from a patient treated with antithyroid drugs. The receptors originated from a female donor with Graves disease.

In its sample, this clonotype was seen many times. The chain joins TRBV28 to TRBJ2-5; TRBD2 is a possible D gene (6 bases). The CDR3 contains 15 residues. Germline V gives CDR1 MDHEN, CDR2 SYDVKM. V lost 0 bases, J lost 3 bases, and 11 bases lay in between. The CDR3 region is CASSLWAGSEETQYF. The CDR3 DNA follows: TGTGCCAGCAGTTTATGGGCGGGAAGCGAAGAGACCCAGTACTTC.

This clonotype appeared a few times. This chain links TRBV9 with TRBJ2-2; D is perhaps TRBD2 (5 bases). Germline V gives CDR1 SGDLS, CDR2 YYNGEE. V was shortened by 4 bases and J by 7 bases, with 11 bases between the two germline ends. This CDR3 has 13 residues. Here the CDR3 DNA reads TGTGCCAGCAGCACCCCCGGGGTCGGGGAGCTGTTTTTT. Its translation is CASSTPGVGELFF.

This clonotype has ten or more counts. The J gene is TRBJ2-5, the V gene TRBV19; D call uncertain. Trimming shortened V by 4 bases and J by 2 bases, and 8 bases separated the two germline ends. The CDR3 covers 13 residues. Germline V CDR1 and CDR2: LNHDA, SQIVND (reference sequence). DNA for the CDR3: TGTGCCAGTAGTACATCGCGGCAAGAGACCCAGTACTTC. Its translation: CASSTSRQETQYF. Based on the CDR3 plus reference TRBV19 and TRBJ2-5, the full variable domain is DGGITQSPKYLFRKEGQNVTLSCEQNLNHDAMYWYRQDPGQGLRLIYYSQIVNDFQKGDIAEGYSVSREKKESFPLTVTSAQKNPTAFYLCASSTSRQETQYFGPGTRLLVL.